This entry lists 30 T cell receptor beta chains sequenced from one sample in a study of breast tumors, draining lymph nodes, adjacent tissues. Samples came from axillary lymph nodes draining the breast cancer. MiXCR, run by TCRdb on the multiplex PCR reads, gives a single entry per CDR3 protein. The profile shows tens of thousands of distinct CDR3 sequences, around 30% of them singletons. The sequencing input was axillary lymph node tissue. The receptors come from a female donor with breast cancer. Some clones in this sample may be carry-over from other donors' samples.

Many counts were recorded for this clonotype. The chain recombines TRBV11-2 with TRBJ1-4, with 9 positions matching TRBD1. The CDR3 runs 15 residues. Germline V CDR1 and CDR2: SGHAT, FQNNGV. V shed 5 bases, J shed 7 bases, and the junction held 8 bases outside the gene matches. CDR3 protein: CASSPGQGVIEKLFF. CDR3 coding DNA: TGTGCCAGCAGCCCGGGACAGGGAGTTATTGAAAAACTGTTTTTT.

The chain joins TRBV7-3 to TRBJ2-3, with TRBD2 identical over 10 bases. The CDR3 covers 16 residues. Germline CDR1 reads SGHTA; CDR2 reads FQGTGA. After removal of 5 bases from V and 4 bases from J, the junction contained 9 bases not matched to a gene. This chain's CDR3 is CASSLYGTSVADTQYF. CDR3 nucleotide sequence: TGTGCCAGCAGCCTCTATGGGACTAGCGTTGCAGATACGCAGTATTTT.

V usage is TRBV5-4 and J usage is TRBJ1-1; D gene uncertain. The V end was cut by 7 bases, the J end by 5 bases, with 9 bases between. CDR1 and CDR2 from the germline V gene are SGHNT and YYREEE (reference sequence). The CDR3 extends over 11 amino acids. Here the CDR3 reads CASFFNTEAFF. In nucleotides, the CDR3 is TGTGCCAGCTTTTTTAATACTGAAGCTTTCTTT.

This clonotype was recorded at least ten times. The CDR3 nucleotides are TGTGCCAGCAGCTTGTTAAGACTAGCGGGGATACAAGAGACCCAGTACTTC. Residues: CASSLLRLAGIQETQYF. V gene TRBV7-8 combines with J gene TRBJ2-5, with TRBD2 matching 11 bases. Germline V lookup: CDR1 SGHVS, CDR2 FQNEAQ. The CDR3 runs to 17 residues. The ends lost 3 bases at V and 2 bases at J; junction bases unmatched: 8.

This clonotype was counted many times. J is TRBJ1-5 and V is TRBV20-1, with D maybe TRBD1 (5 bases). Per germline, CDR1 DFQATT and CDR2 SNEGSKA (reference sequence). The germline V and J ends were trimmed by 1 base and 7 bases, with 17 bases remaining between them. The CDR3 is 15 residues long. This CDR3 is CSARVGGGGPQPQHF. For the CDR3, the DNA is TGCAGTGCTAGAGTGGGCGGGGGTGGTCCCCAGCCCCAGCATTTT.

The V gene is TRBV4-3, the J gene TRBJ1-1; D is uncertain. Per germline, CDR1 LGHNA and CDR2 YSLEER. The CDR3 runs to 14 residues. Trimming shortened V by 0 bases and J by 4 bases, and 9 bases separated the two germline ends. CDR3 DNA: TGCGCCAGCAGCCAAGATCGGGTGGTCACTGAAGCTTTCTTT. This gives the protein CASSQDRVVTEAFF.

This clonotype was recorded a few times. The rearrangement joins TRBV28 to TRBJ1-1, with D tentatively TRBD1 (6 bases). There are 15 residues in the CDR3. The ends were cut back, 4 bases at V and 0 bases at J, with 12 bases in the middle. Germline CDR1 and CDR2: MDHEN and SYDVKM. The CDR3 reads CASSSLQGLNTEAFF. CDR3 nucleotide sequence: TGTGCCAGCAGTTCACTACAGGGCTTGAACACTGAAGCTTTCTTT.

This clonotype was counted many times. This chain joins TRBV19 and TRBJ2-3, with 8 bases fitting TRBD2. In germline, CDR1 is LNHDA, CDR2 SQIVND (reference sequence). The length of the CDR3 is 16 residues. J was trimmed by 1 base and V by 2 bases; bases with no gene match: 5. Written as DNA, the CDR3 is TGTGCCAGTAGTATATCGGGAGGGAGGGGCACAGATACGCAGTATTTT. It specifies CASSISGGRGTDTQYF.

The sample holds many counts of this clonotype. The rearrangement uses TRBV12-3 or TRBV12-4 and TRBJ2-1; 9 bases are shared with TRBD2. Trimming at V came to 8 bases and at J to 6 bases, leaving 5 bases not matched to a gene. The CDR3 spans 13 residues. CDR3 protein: CASEASGANEQFF. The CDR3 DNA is TGTGCCAGCGAGGCTAGCGGGGCCAATGAGCAGTTCTTC.

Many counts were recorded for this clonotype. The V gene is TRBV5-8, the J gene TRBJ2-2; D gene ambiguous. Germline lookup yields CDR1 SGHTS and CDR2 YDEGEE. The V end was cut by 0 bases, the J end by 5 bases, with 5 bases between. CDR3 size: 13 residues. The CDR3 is CASSLEATGELFF. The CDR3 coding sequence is TGTGCCAGCAGCTTGGAGGCTACCGGGGAGCTGTTTTTT.

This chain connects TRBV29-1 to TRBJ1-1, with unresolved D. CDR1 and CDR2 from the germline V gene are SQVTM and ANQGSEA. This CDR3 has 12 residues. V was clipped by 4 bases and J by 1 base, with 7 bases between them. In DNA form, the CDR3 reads TGCAGCGTTGTCGGGCAGAACACTGAAGCTTTCTTT. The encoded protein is CSVVGQNTEAFF.

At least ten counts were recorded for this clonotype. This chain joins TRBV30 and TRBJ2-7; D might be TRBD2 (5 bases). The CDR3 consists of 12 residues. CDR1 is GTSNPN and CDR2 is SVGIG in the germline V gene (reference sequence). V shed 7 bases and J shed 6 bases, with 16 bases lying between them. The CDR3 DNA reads TGTGCCTATAACGGGGTTCAATCCGAGCAGTACTTC. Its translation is CAYNGVQSEQYF. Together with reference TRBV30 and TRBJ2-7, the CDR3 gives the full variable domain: SQTIHQWPATLVQPVGSPLSLECTVEGTSNPNLYWYRQAAGRGLQLLFYSVGIGQISSEVPQNLSASRPQDRQFILSSKKLLLSDSGFYLCAYNGVQSEQYFGPGTRLTVT.

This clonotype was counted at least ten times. CDR3 loop: CASSPRGRYTDTQYF. As DNA, the CDR3 is TGCGCCAGCAGCCCCCGGGGCAGGTACACAGATACGCAGTATTTT. The chain is built from TRBV5-1 and TRBJ2-3; D tentatively reads TRBD1 or TRBD2 (5 bases each). The length of the CDR3 is 15 residues. V was cut by 4 bases and J by 2 bases, with 14 bases left in between. The V gene's germline CDR1 is SGHRS and CDR2 YFSETQ.

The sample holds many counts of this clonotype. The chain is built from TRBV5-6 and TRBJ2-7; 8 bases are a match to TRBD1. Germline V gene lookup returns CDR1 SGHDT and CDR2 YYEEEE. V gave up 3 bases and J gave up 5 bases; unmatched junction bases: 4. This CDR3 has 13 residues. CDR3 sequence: CASSYGQGHEQYF. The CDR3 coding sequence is TGTGCCAGCAGCTACGGACAGGGCCACGAGCAGTACTTC. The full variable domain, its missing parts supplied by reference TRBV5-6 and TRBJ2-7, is DAGVTQSPTHLIKTRGQQVTLRCSPKSGHDTVSWYQQALGQGPQFIFQYYEEEERQRGNFPDRFSGHQFPNYSSELNVNALLLGDSALYLCASSYGQGHEQYFGPGTRLTVT.

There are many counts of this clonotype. CDR3 sequence reads: CSALPDGSDGYTF. CDR3 nucleotide sequence: TGCAGTGCCCTCCCGGACGGTAGCGATGGCTACACCTTC. V and J are TRBV20-1 and TRBJ1-2, with D hard to call. From germline, CDR1 is DFQATT and CDR2 SNEGSKA (reference sequence). There are 13 residues in the CDR3. V was pared by 6 bases and J by 6 bases, with 17 bases between.

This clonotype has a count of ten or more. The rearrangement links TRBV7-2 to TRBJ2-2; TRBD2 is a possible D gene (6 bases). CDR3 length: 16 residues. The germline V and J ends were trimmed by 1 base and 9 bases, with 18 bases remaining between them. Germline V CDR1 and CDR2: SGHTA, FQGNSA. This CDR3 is CASSLEGTLPNRELFF. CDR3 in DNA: TGTGCCAGCAGCTTAGAGGGGACTCTGCCGAATAGGGAGCTGTTTTTT.

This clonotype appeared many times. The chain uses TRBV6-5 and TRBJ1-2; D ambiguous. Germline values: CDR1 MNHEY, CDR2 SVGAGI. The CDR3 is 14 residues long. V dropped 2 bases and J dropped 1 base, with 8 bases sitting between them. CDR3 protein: CASSYKGRNYGYTF. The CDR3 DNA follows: TGTGCCAGCAGTTACAAGGGCCGTAACTATGGCTACACCTTC.

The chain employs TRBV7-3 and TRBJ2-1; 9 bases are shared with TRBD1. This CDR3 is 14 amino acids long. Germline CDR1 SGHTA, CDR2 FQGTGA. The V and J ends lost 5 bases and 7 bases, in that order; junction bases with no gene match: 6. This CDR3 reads CASSSGQGWNEQFF. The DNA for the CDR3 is TGTGCCAGCAGCAGCGGACAGGGGTGGAATGAGCAGTTCTTC.

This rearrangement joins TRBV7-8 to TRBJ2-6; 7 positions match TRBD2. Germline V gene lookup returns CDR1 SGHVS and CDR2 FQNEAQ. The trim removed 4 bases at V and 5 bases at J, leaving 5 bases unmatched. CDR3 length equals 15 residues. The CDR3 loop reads CASSSQSGRANVLTF. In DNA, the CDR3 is TGTGCCAGCAGCTCCCAAAGCGGGAGGGCCAACGTCCTGACTTTC.

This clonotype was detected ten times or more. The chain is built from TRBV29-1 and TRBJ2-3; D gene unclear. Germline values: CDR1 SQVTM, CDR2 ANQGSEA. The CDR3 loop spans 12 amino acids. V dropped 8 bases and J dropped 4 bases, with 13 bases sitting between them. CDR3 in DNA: TGCAGCCAAATCGGGTACCCAGATACGCAGTATTTT. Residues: CSQIGYPDTQYF.

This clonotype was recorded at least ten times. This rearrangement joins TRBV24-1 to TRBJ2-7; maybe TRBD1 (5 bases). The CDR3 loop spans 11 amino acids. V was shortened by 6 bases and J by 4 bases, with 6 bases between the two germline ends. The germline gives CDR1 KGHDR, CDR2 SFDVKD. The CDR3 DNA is TGTGCCACCAGTAGGGGTTACGAGCAGTACTTC. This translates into CATSRGYEQYF.

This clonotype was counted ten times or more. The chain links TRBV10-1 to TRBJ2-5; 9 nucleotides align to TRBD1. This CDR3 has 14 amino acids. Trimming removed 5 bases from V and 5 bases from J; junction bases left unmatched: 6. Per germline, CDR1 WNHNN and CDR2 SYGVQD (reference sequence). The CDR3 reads CASSRTGERETQYF. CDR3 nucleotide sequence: TGCGCCAGCAGTCGGACAGGGGAACGGGAGACCCAGTACTTC.

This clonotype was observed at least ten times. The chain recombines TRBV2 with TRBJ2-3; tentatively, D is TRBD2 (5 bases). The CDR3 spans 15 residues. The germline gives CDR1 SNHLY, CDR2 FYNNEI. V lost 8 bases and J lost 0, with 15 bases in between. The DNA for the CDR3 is TGTGCCAGCCAACGTAGCGAAACTAGCACAGATACGCAGTATTTT. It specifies CASQRSETSTDTQYF.

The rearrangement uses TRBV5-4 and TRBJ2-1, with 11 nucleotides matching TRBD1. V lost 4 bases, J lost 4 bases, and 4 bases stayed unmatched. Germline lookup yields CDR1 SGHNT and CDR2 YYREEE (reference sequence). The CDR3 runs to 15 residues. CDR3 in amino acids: CASSAGTGGYNEQFF. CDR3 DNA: TGTGCCAGCAGCGCCGGGACAGGGGGGTACAATGAGCAGTTCTTC.

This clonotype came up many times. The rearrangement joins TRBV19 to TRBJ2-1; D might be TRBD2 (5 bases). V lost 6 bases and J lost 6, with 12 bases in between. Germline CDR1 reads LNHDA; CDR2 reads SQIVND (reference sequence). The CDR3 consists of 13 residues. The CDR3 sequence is CASRSGKFNEQFF. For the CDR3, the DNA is TGTGCCAGTAGAAGCGGAAAATTCAATGAGCAGTTCTTC. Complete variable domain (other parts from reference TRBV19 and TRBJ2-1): DGGITQSPKYLFRKEGQNVTLSCEQNLNHDAMYWYRQDPGQGLRLIYYSQIVNDFQKGDIAEGYSVSREKKESFPLTVTSAQKNPTAFYLCASRSGKFNEQFFGPGTRLTVL.

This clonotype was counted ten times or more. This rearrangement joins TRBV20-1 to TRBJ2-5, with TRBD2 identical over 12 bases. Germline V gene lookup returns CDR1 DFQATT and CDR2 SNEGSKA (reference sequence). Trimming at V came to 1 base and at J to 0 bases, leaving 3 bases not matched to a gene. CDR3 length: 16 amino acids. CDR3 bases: TGCAGTGCTAGAGCTGGGACTAGCGGGTACCAAGAGACCCAGTACTTC. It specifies CSARAGTSGYQETQYF.

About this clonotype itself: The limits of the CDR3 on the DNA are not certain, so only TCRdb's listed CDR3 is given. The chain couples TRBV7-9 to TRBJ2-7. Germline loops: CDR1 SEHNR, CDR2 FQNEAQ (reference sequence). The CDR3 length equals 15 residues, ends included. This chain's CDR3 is CASSLVGVGAYEQHF.

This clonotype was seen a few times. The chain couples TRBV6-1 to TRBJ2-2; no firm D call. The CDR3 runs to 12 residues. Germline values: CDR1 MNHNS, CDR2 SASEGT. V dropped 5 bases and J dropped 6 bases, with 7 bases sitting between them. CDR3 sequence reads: CASSYVPGELFF. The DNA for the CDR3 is TGTGCCAGCAGTTACGTCCCCGGGGAGCTGTTTTTT.

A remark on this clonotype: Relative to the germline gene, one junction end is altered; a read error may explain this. CDR3 amino acids: CASGLGPPTQETQYF. CDR3 in DNA: TGTGCCAGCGGCTTAGGGCCACCTACTCAAGAGACCCAGTACTTC. The chain uses TRBV11-3 and TRBJ2-5, with D unclear. Germline-derived CDR1 and CDR2 are SGHNT and YENEEA. The CDR3 covers 15 residues.

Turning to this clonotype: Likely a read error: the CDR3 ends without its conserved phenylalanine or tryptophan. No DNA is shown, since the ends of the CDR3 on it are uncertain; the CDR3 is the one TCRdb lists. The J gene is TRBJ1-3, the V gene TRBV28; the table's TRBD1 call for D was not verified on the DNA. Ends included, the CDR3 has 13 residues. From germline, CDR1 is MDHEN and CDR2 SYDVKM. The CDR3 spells CASIRVPGNTMYS.